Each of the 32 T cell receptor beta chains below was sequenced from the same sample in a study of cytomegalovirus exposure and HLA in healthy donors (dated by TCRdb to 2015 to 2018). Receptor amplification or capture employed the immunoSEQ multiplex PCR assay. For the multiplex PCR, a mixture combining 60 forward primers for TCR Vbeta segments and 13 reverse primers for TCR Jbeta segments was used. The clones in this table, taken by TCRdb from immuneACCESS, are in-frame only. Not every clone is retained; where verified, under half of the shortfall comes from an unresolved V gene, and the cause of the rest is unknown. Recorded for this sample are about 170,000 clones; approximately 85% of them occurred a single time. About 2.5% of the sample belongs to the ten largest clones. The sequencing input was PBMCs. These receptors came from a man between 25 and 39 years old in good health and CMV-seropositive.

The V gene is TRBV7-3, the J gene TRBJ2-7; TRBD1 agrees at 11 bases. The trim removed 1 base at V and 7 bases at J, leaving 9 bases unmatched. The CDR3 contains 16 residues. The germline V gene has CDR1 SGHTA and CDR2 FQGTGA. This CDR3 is CASSLNRDRGSGEQYV. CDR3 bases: TGTGCCAGCAGCTTAAACCGGGACAGGGGGTCTGGTGAGCAGTACGTC.

CDR3 in amino acids: CASSLGRTGGNYGYTF. The CDR3 nucleotides read TGTGCCAGCAGTTTGGGGAGAACAGGGGGAAACTATGGCTACACCTTC. V gene TRBV28 combines with J gene TRBJ1-2; 8 bases are shared with TRBD1. Germline lookup yields CDR1 MDHEN and CDR2 SYDVKM. Losses at the gene ends were 3 bases for V and 2 bases for J; bases not matched to a gene: 8. This CDR3 has 16 amino acids.

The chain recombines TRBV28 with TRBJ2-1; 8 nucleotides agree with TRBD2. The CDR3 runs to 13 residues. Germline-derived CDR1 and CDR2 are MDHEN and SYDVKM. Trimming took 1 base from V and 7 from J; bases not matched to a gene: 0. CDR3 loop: CASSLLAGNEQFF. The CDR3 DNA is TGTGCCAGCAGTTTATTAGCGGGAAATGAGCAGTTCTTC.

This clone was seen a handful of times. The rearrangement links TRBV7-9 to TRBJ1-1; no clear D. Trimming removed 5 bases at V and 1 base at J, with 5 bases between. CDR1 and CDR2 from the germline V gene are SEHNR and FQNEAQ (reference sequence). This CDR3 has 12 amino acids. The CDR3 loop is CASSESNTEAFF. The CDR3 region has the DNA TGTGCCAGCAGCGAGTCGAACACTGAAGCTTTCTTT.

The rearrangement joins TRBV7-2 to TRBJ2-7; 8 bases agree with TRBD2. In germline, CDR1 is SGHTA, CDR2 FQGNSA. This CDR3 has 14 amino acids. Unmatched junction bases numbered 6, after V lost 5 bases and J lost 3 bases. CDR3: CASSQGLDYYEQYF. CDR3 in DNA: TGTGCCAGCAGCCAGGGACTAGATTACTACGAGCAGTACTTC.

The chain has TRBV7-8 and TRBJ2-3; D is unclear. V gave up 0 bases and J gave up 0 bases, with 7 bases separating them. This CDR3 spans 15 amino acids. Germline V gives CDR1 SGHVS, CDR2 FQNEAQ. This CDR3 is CASSLAYTSTDTQYF. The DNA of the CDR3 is TGTGCCAGCAGCTTAGCTTATACAAGCACAGATACGCAGTATTTT. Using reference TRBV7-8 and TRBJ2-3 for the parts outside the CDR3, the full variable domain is GAGVSQSPRYKVAKRGQDVALRCDPISGHVSLFWYQQALGQGPEFLTYFQNEAQLDKSGLPSDRFFAERPEGSVSTLKIQRTQQEDSAVYLCASSLAYTSTDTQYFGPGTRLTVL.

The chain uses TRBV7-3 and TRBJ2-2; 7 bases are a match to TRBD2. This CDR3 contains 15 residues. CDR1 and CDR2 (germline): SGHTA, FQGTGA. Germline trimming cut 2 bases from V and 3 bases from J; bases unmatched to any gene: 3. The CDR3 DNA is TGTGCCAGCAGCTTAGCGGGAGCGGACACCGGGGAGCTGTTTTTT. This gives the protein CASSLAGADTGELFF.

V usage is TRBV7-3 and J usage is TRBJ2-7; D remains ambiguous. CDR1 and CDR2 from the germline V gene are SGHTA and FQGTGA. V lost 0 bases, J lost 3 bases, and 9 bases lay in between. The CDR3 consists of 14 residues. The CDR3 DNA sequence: TGTGCCAGCAGCTTAACCGGTAGCAGCTACGAGCAGTACTTC. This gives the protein CASSLTGSSYEQYF.

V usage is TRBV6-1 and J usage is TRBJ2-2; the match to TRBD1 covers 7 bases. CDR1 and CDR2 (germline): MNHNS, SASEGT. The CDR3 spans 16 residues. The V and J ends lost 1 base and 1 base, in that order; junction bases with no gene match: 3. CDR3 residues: CASSEGGTVNTGELFF. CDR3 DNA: TGTGCCAGCAGTGAAGGAGGGACAGTGAACACCGGGGAGCTGTTTTTT.

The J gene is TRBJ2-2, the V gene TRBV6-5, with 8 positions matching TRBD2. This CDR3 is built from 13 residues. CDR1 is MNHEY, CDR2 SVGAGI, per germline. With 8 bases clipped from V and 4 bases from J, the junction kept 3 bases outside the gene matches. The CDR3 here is CASRTSRTGELFF. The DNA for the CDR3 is TGTGCCAGCCGGACTAGCCGCACCGGGGAGCTGTTTTTT.

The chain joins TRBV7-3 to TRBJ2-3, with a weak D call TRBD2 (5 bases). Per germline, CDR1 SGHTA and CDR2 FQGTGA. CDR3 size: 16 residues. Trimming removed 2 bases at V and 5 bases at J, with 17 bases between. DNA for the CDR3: TGTGCCAGCAGCTTAGAGGCTGGAGGATCGGGAGATACGCAGTATTTT. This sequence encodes CASSLEAGGSGDTQYF.

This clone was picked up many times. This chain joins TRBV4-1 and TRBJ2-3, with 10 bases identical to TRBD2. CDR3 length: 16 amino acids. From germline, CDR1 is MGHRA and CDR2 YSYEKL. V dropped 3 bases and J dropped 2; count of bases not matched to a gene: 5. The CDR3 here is CASSHPSGGTTDTQYF. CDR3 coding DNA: TGCGCCAGCAGCCACCCTAGCGGGGGAACCACAGATACGCAGTATTTT.

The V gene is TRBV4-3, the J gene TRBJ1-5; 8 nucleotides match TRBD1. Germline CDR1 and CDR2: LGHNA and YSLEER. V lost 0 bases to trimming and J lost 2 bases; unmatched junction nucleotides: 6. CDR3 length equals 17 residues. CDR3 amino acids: CASSQDLDRDGNQPQHF. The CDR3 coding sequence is TGCGCCAGCAGCCAAGATCTGGACAGGGATGGCAATCAGCCCCAGCATTTT.

As DNA, the CDR3 is TGTGCCAGCAGCTTAGCGCAACTAGCGGGAGGGCAAATCCCGTTCTTC. Residues: CASSLAQLAGGQIPFF. This chain uses TRBV7-9 with TRBJ2-1; 13 positions agree with TRBD2. Germline CDR1 SEHNR, CDR2 FQNEAQ (reference sequence). This CDR3 is 16 amino acids long. Trimming removed 0 bases from V and 15 bases from J; junction bases left unmatched: 11.

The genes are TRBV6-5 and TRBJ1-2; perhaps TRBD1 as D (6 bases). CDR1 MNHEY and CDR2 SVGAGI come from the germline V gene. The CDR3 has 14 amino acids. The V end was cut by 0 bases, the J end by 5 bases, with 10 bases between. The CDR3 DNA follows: TGTGCCAGCAGTTACTCAGGGGGGGATTATGGCTACACCTTC. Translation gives CASSYSGGDYGYTF.

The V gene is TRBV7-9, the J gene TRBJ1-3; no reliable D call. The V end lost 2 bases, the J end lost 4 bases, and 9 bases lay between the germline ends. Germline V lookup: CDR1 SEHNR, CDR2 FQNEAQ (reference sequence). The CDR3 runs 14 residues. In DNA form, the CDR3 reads TGTGCCAGCAGCTTAACGCGGGCGGGAAACACCATATATTTT. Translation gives CASSLTRAGNTIYF.

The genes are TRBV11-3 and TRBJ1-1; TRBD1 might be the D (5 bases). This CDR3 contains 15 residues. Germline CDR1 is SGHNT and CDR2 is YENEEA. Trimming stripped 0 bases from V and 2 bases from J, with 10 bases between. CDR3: CASSLDDSSNTEAFF. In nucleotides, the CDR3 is TGTGCCAGCAGCTTAGACGACAGCTCCAACACTGAAGCTTTCTTT.

Written as DNA, the CDR3 is TGTGCCAGCAGCCGGGACAGGGGGCGGAACACTGAAGCTTTCTTT. This encodes CASSRDRGRNTEAFF. The chain has TRBV11-3 and TRBJ1-1; 12 nucleotides match TRBD1. The CDR3 is made up of 15 amino acids. Germline V gene sequence: CDR1 SGHNT, CDR2 YENEEA. Losses at the gene ends were 5 bases for V and 1 base for J; bases not matched to a gene: 2.

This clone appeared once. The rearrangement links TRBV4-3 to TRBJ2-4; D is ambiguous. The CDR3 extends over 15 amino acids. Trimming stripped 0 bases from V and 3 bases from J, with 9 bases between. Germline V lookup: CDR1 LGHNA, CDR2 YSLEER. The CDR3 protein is CASSQDLYGKNIQYF. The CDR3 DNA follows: TGCGCCAGCAGCCAAGATCTGTACGGCAAAAACATTCAGTACTTC.

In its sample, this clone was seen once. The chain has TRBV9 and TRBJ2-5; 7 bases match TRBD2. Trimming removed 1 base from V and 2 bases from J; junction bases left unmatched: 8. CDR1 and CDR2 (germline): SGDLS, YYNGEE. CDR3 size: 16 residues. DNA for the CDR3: TGTGCCAGCAGCGTACGGGGAGGGCAACTACAAGAGACCCAGTACTTC. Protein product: CASSVRGGQLQETQYF.

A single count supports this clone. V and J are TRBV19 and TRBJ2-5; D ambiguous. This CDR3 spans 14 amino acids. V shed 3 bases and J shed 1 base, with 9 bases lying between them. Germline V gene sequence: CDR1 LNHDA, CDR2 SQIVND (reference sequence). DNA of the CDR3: TGTGCCAGTAGTATCTCACAGCTCCAAGAGACCCAGTACTTC. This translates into CASSISQLQETQYF.

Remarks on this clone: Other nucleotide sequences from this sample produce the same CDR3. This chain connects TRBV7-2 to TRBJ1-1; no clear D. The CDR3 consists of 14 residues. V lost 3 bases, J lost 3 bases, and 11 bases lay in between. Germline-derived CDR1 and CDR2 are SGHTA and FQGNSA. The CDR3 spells CASSLVSGDTEAFF. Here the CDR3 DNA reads TGTGCCAGCAGCTTGGTTTCCGGGGACACTGAAGCTTTCTTT.

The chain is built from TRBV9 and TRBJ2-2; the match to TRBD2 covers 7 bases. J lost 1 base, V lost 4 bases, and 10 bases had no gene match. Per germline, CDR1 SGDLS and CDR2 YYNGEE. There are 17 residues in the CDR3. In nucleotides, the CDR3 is TGTGCCAGCAGCCCTACAAGTGGCGGGAGGAACACCGGGGAGCTGTTTTTT. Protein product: CASSPTSGGRNTGELFF.

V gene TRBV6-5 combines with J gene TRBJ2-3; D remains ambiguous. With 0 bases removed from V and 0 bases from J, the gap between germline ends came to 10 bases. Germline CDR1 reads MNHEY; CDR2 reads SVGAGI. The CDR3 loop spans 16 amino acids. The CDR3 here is CASSYSSALSTDTQYF. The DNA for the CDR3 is TGTGCCAGCAGTTACTCATCGGCACTAAGCACAGATACGCAGTATTTT.

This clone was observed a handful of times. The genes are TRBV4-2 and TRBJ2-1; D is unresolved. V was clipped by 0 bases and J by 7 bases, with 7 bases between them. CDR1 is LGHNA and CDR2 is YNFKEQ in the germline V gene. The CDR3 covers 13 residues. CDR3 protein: CASSQERRNEQFF. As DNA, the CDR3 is TGTGCCAGCAGCCAAGAGCGAAGAAATGAGCAGTTCTTC.

CDR3 in amino acids: CASSLVPDTGELFF. The CDR3 nucleotides are TGCGCCAGCAGCTTAGTCCCGGACACCGGGGAGCTGTTTTTT. The V gene is TRBV5-1, the J gene TRBJ2-2; no clear D gene. Germline CDR1 and CDR2: SGHRS and YFSETQ. Trimming stripped 2 bases from V and 3 bases from J, with 8 bases between. The CDR3 contains 14 residues.

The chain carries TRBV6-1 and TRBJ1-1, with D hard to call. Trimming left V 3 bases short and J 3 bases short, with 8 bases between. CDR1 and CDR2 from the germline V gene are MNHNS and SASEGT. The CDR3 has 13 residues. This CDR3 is CASSDRGDTEAFF. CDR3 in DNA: TGTGCCAGCAGTGATCGGGGAGACACTGAAGCTTTCTTT.

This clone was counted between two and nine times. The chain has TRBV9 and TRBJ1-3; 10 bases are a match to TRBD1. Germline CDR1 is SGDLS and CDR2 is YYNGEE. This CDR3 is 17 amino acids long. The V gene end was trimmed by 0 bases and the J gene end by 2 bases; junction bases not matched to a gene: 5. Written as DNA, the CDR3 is TGTGCCAGCAGCGTAGGGGGACAGGGGTATGCTGGAAACACCATATATTTT. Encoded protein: CASSVGGQGYAGNTIYF.

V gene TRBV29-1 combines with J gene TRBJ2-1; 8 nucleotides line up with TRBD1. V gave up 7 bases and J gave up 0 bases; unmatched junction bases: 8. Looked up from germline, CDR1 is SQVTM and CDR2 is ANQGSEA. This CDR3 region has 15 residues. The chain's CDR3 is CSGLRQGSSYNEQFF. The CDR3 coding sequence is TGCAGCGGCCTCCGACAGGGGAGCTCCTACAATGAGCAGTTCTTC.

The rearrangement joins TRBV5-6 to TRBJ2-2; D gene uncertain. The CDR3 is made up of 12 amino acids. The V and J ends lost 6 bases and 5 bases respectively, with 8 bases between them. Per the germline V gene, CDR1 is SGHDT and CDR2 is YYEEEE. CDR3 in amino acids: CASISGTGELFF. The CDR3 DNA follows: TGTGCCAGCATCTCCGGGACCGGGGAGCTGTTTTTT. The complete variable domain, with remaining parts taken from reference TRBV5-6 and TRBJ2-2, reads DAGVTQSPTHLIKTRGQQVTLRCSPKSGHDTVSWYQQALGQGPQFIFQYYEEEERQRGNFPDRFSGHQFPNYSSELNVNALLLGDSALYLCASISGTGELFFGEGSRLTVL.

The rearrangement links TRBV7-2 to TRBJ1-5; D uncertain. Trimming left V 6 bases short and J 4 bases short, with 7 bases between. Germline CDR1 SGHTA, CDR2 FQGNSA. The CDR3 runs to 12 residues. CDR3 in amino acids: CASSGGNQPQHF. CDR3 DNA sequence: TGTGCCAGCAGTGGAGGGAATCAGCCCCAGCATTTT.

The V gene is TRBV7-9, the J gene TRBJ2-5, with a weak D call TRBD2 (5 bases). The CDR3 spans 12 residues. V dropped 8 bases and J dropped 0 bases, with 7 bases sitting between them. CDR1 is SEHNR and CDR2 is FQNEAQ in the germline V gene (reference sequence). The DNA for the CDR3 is TGTGCCAGCGCGGGTTACCAAGAGACCCAGTACTTC. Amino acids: CASAGYQETQYF. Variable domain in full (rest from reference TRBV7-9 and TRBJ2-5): DTGVSQNPRHKITKRGQNVTFRCDPISEHNRLYWYRQTLGQGPEFLTYFQNEAQLEKSRLLSDRFSAERPKGSFSTLEIQRTEQGDSAMYLCASAGYQETQYFGPGTRLLVL.